This is a list of T cell receptor beta chains from one sample in a study of PD-L1 blockade in urothelial cancer. Generated by immunoSEQ multiplex PCR, the TCRdb table keeps only in-frame clones and is missing some. Among about 37,000 clones listed, 82% were seen once. The source was PBMCs, collected around atezolizumab (anti-PD-L1) treatment. These receptors were obtained from a man between 60 and 75 years old with urothelial cancer. CDR3s include the opening cysteine and the closing phenylalanine or tryptophan. The order of the fields is clone size, V gene, J gene, CDR3 protein. Clone size, where shown, is once, few, many, or a class for clones that have expanded.

clone_size: once
v_call: TRBV2
j_call: TRBJ2-1
cdr3_aa: CASSVLGGEQFF

clone_size: -
v_call: TRBV6-8
j_call: TRBJ1-5
cdr3_aa: CASLHTTGRGQPQHF

clone_size: -
v_call: TRBV11-2
j_call: TRBJ2-5
cdr3_aa: CASSLATPGQETQYF

clone_size: once
v_call: TRBV4-2
j_call: TRBJ2-1
cdr3_aa: CASSQELAGGTYNEQFF

clone_size: few
v_call: TRBV5-4
j_call: TRBJ2-5
cdr3_aa: CASSIERDDQETQYF

clone_size: -
v_call: TRBV5-5
j_call: TRBJ1-6
cdr3_aa: CASSLRDREYNSPLHF

clone_size: few
v_call: TRBV27
j_call: TRBJ1-2
cdr3_aa: CASSTIRGLSNYGYTF

clone_size: -
v_call: TRBV5-4
j_call: TRBJ2-5
cdr3_aa: CASRAGTEEGETQYF

clone_size: -
v_call: TRBV14
j_call: TRBJ1-2
cdr3_aa: CASSYLTPVGQENYGYTF

clone_size: once
v_call: TRBV28
j_call: TRBJ1-1
cdr3_aa: CASTTWSSNTEAFF

clone_size: -
v_call: TRBV28
j_call: TRBJ1-3
cdr3_aa: CASVDSSGNTIYF

clone_size: -
v_call: TRBV5-1
j_call: TRBJ2-3
cdr3_aa: CASSFRDTDTQYF

clone_size: -
v_call: TRBV5-7
j_call: TRBJ1-2
cdr3_aa: CASSLDRGYGYTF